These T cell receptor beta chains were read from a single sample in a study of CD8+CD57+ T cells in acquired aplastic anemia. TCRdb analysed the reads with MiXCR anew, one entry per CDR3 protein. The sample has over 150,000 distinct CDR3 sequences, about 48% seen once; the top ten hold 12%. The sequenced sample was sorted CD4+, CD8+, or CD8+CD57+ T cells (not recorded which) from PBMCs. These receptors came from a human donor with aplastic anemia. The CDR3 runs from the conserved cysteine through the conserved F or W. The order of the fields is J gene, V gene, clone size, D gene, CDR3 protein, CDR3 DNA. A D gene is named only where the DNA matches it firmly. Where a row states a size, it is once, few, many or the class of an expanded clone; other rows omit it.

>TRBJ2-7|TRBV7-2|few|NA
CASSLRQGNNEQYF
TGTGCCAGCAGCTTACGGCAGGGTAACAACGAGCAGTACTTC
>TRBJ2-7|TRBV14|NA|NA
CASSQSAPTIYEQYF
TGTGCCAGCAGCCAATCGGCCCCAACAATCTACGAGCAGTACTTC
>TRBJ2-1|TRBV29-1|NA|TRBD2
CQQRGTSPDEQFF
TGCCAGCAGCGCGGGACTAGCCCAGATGAGCAGTTCTTC
>TRBJ1-5|TRBV4-3|many|TRBD1
CASSQGTGVDQPQHF
TGCGCCAGCAGCCAAGGGACAGGGGTCGATCAGCCCCAGCATTTT
>TRBJ2-7|TRBV20-1|NA|NA
CSARGVNSYEQYF
TGCAGTGCTAGGGGGGTAAACTCCTACGAGCAGTACTTC
>TRBJ1-1|TRBV20-1|NA|NA
CSARLTDMNTEAFF
TGCAGTGCTAGACTGACAGACATGAACACTGAAGCTTTCTTT
>TRBJ2-7|TRBV10-3|NA|NA
CAISESIGTYEQYF
TGTGCCATCAGTGAGTCGATCGGAACCTACGAGCAGTACTTC
>TRBJ2-7|TRBV19|NA|TRBD1
CASSTMTGNEQYF
TGTGCCAGTAGTACCATGACAGGGAACGAGCAGTACTTC
>TRBJ2-7|TRBV5-6|many|NA
CASSSTPYEQYF
TGTGCCAGCAGCTCGACTCCTTACGAGCAGTACTTC
>TRBJ2-7|TRBV27|NA|TRBD2
CASSPSGGEVSYEQYF
TGTGCCAGCAGCCCGAGCGGGGGAGAGGTTTCCTACGAGCAGTACTTC
>TRBJ1-1|TRBV14|NA|NA
CASSQGGGVTEAFF
TGTGCCAGCAGCCAAGGGGGCGGGGTTACTGAAGCTTTCTTT
>TRBJ2-7|TRBV15|few|NA
CATSGGFPGLYF
TGTGCCACCAGCGGGGGGTTCCCGGGTCTGTACTTC
>TRBJ2-2|TRBV12-3/TRBV12-4|many|TRBD1
CASSLVQGTGELFF
TGTGCCAGCAGTTTAGTACAGGGGACCGGGGAGCTGTTTTTT
>TRBJ2-2|TRBV29-1|NA|NA
CSTLTGPGELFF
TGCAGCACGTTAACAGGGCCCGGGGAGCTGTTTTTT